The 14 T cell receptor beta chains in this list originate from one sample, sequenced in a study of T cell responses to AZD1222 COVID-19 vaccine (dated by TCRdb to about 2021). The library was produced with the immunoSEQ multiplex PCR assay. TCRdb provides this immuneACCESS table in a form limited to in-frame rearrangements. Some clones are lacking; in checked studies, under half of them reflect an unresolved V gene, and why the rest are absent is not known. The sample records roughly 110,000 clones, around nine tenths of which are singletons. 22% of the sample goes to the ten largest clones. Sample time point, as interpreted from the label and publication: baseline before first vaccination. The sample in question was peripheral blood, obtained on day 0 of AZD1222 vaccination. These receptors all come from an adult in good health.

The CDR3 loop reads CASSQEGWGYEQYF. The CDR3 region has the DNA TGCGCCAGCAGCCAAGAAGGCTGGGGTTACGAGCAGTACTTC. V gene TRBV4-3 combines with J gene TRBJ2-7; D not certain. Trimming took 0 bases from V and 4 from J, leaving 10 bases between them. The germline V gene has CDR1 LGHNA and CDR2 YSLEER. The length of the CDR3 is 14 residues.

The V and J genes are TRBV11-2 and TRBJ2-7, with a weak D call TRBD2 (6 bases). Per germline, CDR1 SGHAT and CDR2 FQNNGV. V shed 5 bases and J shed 2 bases, with 22 bases lying between them. CDR3 size: 17 residues. Here the CDR3 reads CASSPINRNRGTYEQYF. CDR3 bases: TGTGCCAGCAGCCCCATAAACCGAAACCGGGGGACCTACGAGCAGTACTTC.

The chain carries TRBV12-3 or TRBV12-4 and TRBJ2-3, with D perhaps matching TRBD2 (5 bases). Trimming cost V 7 bases and J 5 bases, with 10 bases left between them. The CDR3 covers 12 residues. The CDR3 loop is CASNRELDTQYF. The CDR3 bases are TGTGCCAGCAACCGGGAACTAGATACGCAGTATTTT.

The CDR3 region is CAISESWGGNQPQHF. The CDR3 coding sequence is TGTGCCATCAGTGAGTCATGGGGTGGCAATCAGCCCCAGCATTTT. J is TRBJ1-5 and V is TRBV10-3; no clear D gene. V was pared by 0 bases and J by 2 bases, with 8 bases between. Germline values: CDR1 ENHRY, CDR2 SYGVKD. This CDR3 is built from 15 residues.

The chain recombines TRBV6-1 with TRBJ1-2; possibly TRBD1 for D (6 bases). The CDR3 has 13 amino acids. Germline V gene data show CDR1 as MNHNS and CDR2 as SASEGT. Trimming removed 3 bases at V and 4 bases at J, with 9 bases between. Written as DNA, the CDR3 is TGTGCCAGCAGTGAGGGGGCCTTCTATGGCTACACCTTC. Translating gives CASSEGAFYGYTF.

The rearrangement uses TRBV19 and TRBJ1-1; D is unclear. V dropped 5 bases and J dropped 5 bases, with 9 bases sitting between them. Germline loops: CDR1 LNHDA, CDR2 SQIVND (reference sequence). This CDR3 contains 12 residues. The CDR3 region is CASSFSSTEAFF. The CDR3 coding sequence is TGTGCCAGTAGTTTCTCAAGTACTGAAGCTTTCTTT.

This sequence joins TRBV7-2 and TRBJ2-1, with 8 bases lining up with TRBD2. The V segment lost 3 bases and the J segment 9 bases; nucleotides outside the gene matches: 10. This CDR3 spans 15 amino acids. Germline loops: CDR1 SGHTA, CDR2 FQGNSA. CDR3 sequence: CASSFLRGGKGEQFF. The CDR3 DNA reads TGTGCCAGCAGCTTTCTTCGGGGGGGCAAGGGTGAGCAGTTCTTC.

This clone appeared once. The chain has TRBV11-2 and TRBJ1-1; D unclear. Per germline, CDR1 SGHAT and CDR2 FQNNGV. The CDR3 spans 18 residues. V dropped 5 bases and J dropped 1 base, with 23 bases sitting between them. This CDR3 is CASSAQRGGMTTNTEAFF. The DNA of the CDR3 is TGTGCCAGCAGCGCGCAAAGAGGCGGGATGACTACGAACACTGAAGCTTTCTTT. The whole variable domain, remainder taken from reference TRBV11-2 and TRBJ1-1, is EAGVAQSPRYKIIEKRQSVAFWCNPISGHATLYWYQQILGQGPKLLIQFQNNGVVDDSQLPKDRFSAERLKGVDSTLKIQPAKLEDSAVYLCASSAQRGGMTTNTEAFFGQGTRLTVV.

The CDR3 protein is CASSQGLGGLIGTQYF. The DNA of the CDR3 is TGCGCCAGCAGCCAAGGCCTCGGGGGATTAATAGGTACGCAGTATTTT. The V gene is TRBV4-3, the J gene TRBJ2-3, with D perhaps matching TRBD2 (6 bases). The germline V gene encodes CDR1 LGHNA and CDR2 YSLEER. Trimming pared 1 base from V and 8 bases from J, leaving 19 bases between. This CDR3 has 16 amino acids.

This chain connects TRBV5-4 to TRBJ2-2, with 7 nucleotides matching TRBD1. CDR1 SGHNT and CDR2 YYREEE come from the germline V gene (reference sequence). The ends lost 2 bases at V and 2 bases at J; junction bases unmatched: 3. The CDR3 has 15 amino acids. The CDR3 DNA follows: TGTGCCAGCAGCTTTACAGGGGACAACACCGGGGAGCTGTTTTTT. It translates to CASSFTGDNTGELFF.

The J gene is TRBJ2-7, the V gene TRBV7-8, with unresolved D. Trimming shortened V by 3 bases and J by 2 bases, and 5 bases separated the two germline ends. CDR1 SGHVS and CDR2 FQNEAQ come from the germline V gene. The CDR3 runs 12 residues. The CDR3 sequence: CASSFRAYEQYF. In DNA, the CDR3 is TGTGCCAGCAGCTTCCGCGCCTACGAGCAGTACTTC. The full variable domain, completed using reference TRBV7-8 and TRBJ2-7, is GAGVSQSPRYKVAKRGQDVALRCDPISGHVSLFWYQQALGQGPEFLTYFQNEAQLDKSGLPSDRFFAERPEGSVSTLKIQRTQQEDSAVYLCASSFRAYEQYFGPGTRLTVT.

This chain links TRBV3-1 (or the pseudogene TRBV3-2) with TRBJ1-6; perhaps TRBD1 as D (6 bases). The CDR3 is made up of 16 amino acids. Trimming cost V 6 bases and J 9 bases, with 21 bases left between them. Germline CDR1 LGHDT, CDR2 YNNKEL (reference sequence). CDR3 region: CASSPPRGGGSSPLHF. The CDR3 region has the DNA TGTGCCAGCAGTCCCCCTCGGGGGGGCGGCAGTTCACCCCTCCACTTT.

The DNA of the CDR3 is TGCGCCAGCAGCCAGGCTTCCGGGGCCAGCTCCTACAATGAGCAGTTCTTC. Protein product: CASSQASGASSYNEQFF. The rearrangement joins TRBV4-1 to TRBJ2-1, with D perhaps matching TRBD1 or TRBD2 (5 bases each). Per germline, CDR1 MGHRA and CDR2 YSYEKL. With 3 bases removed from V and 0 bases from J, the gap between germline ends came to 15 bases. The CDR3 runs 17 residues.

V gene TRBV6-5 combines with J gene TRBJ2-7, with D unresolved. This CDR3 contains 14 residues. Germline CDR1 and CDR2: MNHEY and SVGAGI. With 8 bases removed from V and 0 bases from J, the gap between germline ends came to 14 bases. The CDR3, as DNA: TGTGCCAGCGGTACGACCTATAGCTCCTACGAGCAGTACTTC. This encodes CASGTTYSSYEQYF.